These 20 T cell receptor beta chains were sequenced from one sample in a study of T cell responses to AZD1222 COVID-19 vaccine. Profiled with immunoSEQ multiplex PCR; TCRdb holds only in-frame clones, not every one. The sample carries about 110,000 clones, roughly nine tenths recorded once. This material consisted of peripheral blood, taken on day 0 of MenACWY control vaccination. The receptors shown here come from an adult in good health.

CDR3 bases: TGTGCCAGCAATCCCAGCGAGCGTTCCTACGAGCAGTACTTC. This codes for CASNPSERSYEQYF. The rearrangement links TRBV6-6 to TRBJ2-7; D gene unclear. The germline V and J ends were trimmed by 7 bases and 1 base, with 14 bases remaining between them. Germline V CDR1 and CDR2: MNHNY, SVGAGI (reference sequence). The CDR3 totals 14 residues.

This clone has only one observation. This chain uses TRBV6-5 with TRBJ1-1, with 7 bases matching TRBD1. The CDR3 loop spans 13 amino acids. J lost 3 bases, V lost 2 bases, and 0 bases had no gene match. Per the germline V gene, CDR1 is MNHEY and CDR2 is SVGAGI. This chain's CDR3 is CASSYQGDTEAFF. As DNA, the CDR3 is TGTGCCAGCAGTTACCAGGGGGACACTGAAGCTTTCTTT.

The V call is TRBV29-1, the J call TRBJ2-1; D is unresolved. The germline V gene has CDR1 SQVTM and CDR2 ANQGSEA. V gave up 0 bases and J gave up 4 bases, with 16 bases separating them. The CDR3 loop spans 16 amino acids. The CDR3 DNA follows: TGCAGCGTTGAAGATCCGGAGCGATCCTCGTACAATGAGCAGTTCTTC. As protein: CSVEDPERSSYNEQFF.

This clone has more than one count but fewer than ten. The rearrangement links TRBV3-1 (or the pseudogene TRBV3-2) to TRBJ1-6; 9 nucleotides line up with TRBD1. The CDR3 is made up of 15 amino acids. Germline V gives CDR1 LGHDT, CDR2 YNNKEL (reference sequence). V trimming: 4 bases; J trimming: 10 bases; junction bases outside the gene matches: 8. In DNA, the CDR3 is TGTGCCAGCAGCCCGCGGGACAGGGCGTCATCACCCCTCCACTTT. It is translated as CASSPRDRASSPLHF.

The CDR3 here is CASSWAGGTYGYTF. The DNA for the CDR3 is TGCGCCAGCAGCTGGGCAGGGGGCACCTATGGCTACACCTTC. The chain carries TRBV5-1 and TRBJ1-2; TRBD1 matches at 8 bases. This CDR3 contains 14 residues. The V and J ends lost 3 bases and 4 bases, in that order; junction bases with no gene match: 5. The germline V gene encodes CDR1 SGHRS and CDR2 YFSETQ.

The rearrangement joins TRBV18 to TRBJ2-4; TRBD1 aligns across 7 bases. The J segment lost 0 bases and the V segment lost 0 bases, leaving 14 bases of the junction unmatched. Germline V gives CDR1 KGHSH, CDR2 LQKENI. CDR3 length equals 20 residues. CDR3 DNA: TGTGCCAGCTCACCACCAGCTTATATACAGGGGCGAATAGCCAAAAACATTCAGTACTTC. This codes for CASSPPAYIQGRIAKNIQYF.

The chain uses TRBV2 and TRBJ1-5, with D perhaps TRBD1 (6 bases). The germline V gene encodes CDR1 SNHLY and CDR2 FYNNEI. The CDR3 spans 15 residues. V lost 1 base, J lost 4 bases, and 11 bases lay in between. CDR3: CASSEERGGNQPQHF. DNA for the CDR3: TGTGCCAGCAGTGAAGAGCGAGGGGGTAATCAGCCCCAGCATTTT.

The chain recombines TRBV23-1 with TRBJ1-2; no definite D call. TRBV23-1 is placed among ORFs of uncertain function. The CDR3 runs to 18 residues. Trimming left V 0 bases short and J 5 bases short, with 22 bases between. The CDR3 region has the DNA TGCGCCAGCAGTCAATCTTTGTCCCGTCGCCTTTACCTATATGGCTACACCTTC. Its translation is CASSQSLSRRLYLYGYTF.

This sequence joins TRBV9 and TRBJ2-5, with D perhaps being TRBD1 or TRBD2 (5 bases each). This CDR3 is 17 amino acids long. Germline values: CDR1 SGDLS, CDR2 YYNGEE. The V and J ends lost 4 bases and 5 bases respectively, with 24 bases between them. CDR3 sequence: CASSQTETQLGVETQYF. The CDR3 DNA sequence: TGTGCCAGCAGCCAGACCGAGACACAACTGGGGGTTGAGACCCAGTACTTC. The full variable domain, its missing parts supplied by reference TRBV9 and TRBJ2-5, is DSGVTQTPKHLITATGQRVTLRCSPRSGDLSVYWYQQSLDQGLQFLIQYYNGEERAKGNILERFSAQQFPDLHSELNLSSLELGDSALYFCASSQTETQLGVETQYFGPGTRLLVL.

This chain links TRBV9 with TRBJ1-3; maybe TRBD1 (6 bases). Germline CDR1 is SGDLS and CDR2 is YYNGEE. This CDR3 is built from 16 residues. Between the trimmed V and J ends, which lost 2 bases and 3 bases, there was a span of 15 bases. CDR3 protein: CASSVGGQSFGNTIYF. The DNA for the CDR3 is TGTGCCAGCAGCGTTGGGGGCCAGTCGTTTGGAAACACCATATATTTT. The whole variable domain, remainder taken from reference TRBV9 and TRBJ1-3, is DSGVTQTPKHLITATGQRVTLRCSPRSGDLSVYWYQQSLDQGLQFLIQYYNGEERAKGNILERFSAQQFPDLHSELNLSSLELGDSALYFCASSVGGQSFGNTIYFGEGSWLTVV.

The V call is TRBV28, the J call TRBJ1-5; D not certain. V was pared by 10 bases and J by 7 bases, with 14 bases between. The CDR3 spans 12 residues. Germline values: CDR1 MDHEN, CDR2 SYDVKM. Here the CDR3 DNA reads TGTGCCATCAACATCGGAGGCCAGCCCCAGCATTTT. Protein: CAINIGGQPQHF.

The chain is built from TRBV5-1 and TRBJ2-7, with 7 bases that match TRBD1. The CDR3 runs to 14 residues. Germline V gene data show CDR1 as SGHRS and CDR2 as YFSETQ. Trimming took 2 bases from V and 5 from J; bases not matched to a gene: 7. The CDR3 DNA reads TGCGCCAGCAGCTTAGGGGGCGTGTACCACGAGCAGTACTTC. Translation: CASSLGGVYHEQYF.

The chain employs TRBV11-3 and TRBJ2-7; D is possibly TRBD1 (6 bases). The germline V and J ends were trimmed by 5 bases and 5 bases, with 16 bases remaining between them. This CDR3 is built from 14 residues. Germline-derived CDR1 and CDR2 are SGHNT and YENEEA. CDR3 protein: CASSPSTGMNEQYF. CDR3 nucleotides: TGTGCCAGCAGCCCTTCGACAGGAATGAACGAGCAGTACTTC.

The chain employs TRBV9 and TRBJ1-5; the D is unclear. Germline V gene sequence: CDR1 SGDLS, CDR2 YYNGEE. The CDR3 totals 14 residues. The V end lost 3 bases, the J end lost 3 bases, and 10 bases lay between the germline ends. The CDR3 DNA reads as TGTGCCAGCAGCGACGGGCCGGTCAATCAGCCCCAGCATTTT. Translation: CASSDGPVNQPQHF. Full variable domain (remainder filled in from reference TRBV9 and TRBJ1-5): DSGVTQTPKHLITATGQRVTLRCSPRSGDLSVYWYQQSLDQGLQFLIQYYNGEERAKGNILERFSAQQFPDLHSELNLSSLELGDSALYFCASSDGPVNQPQHFGDGTRLSIL.

This chain uses TRBV7-2 with TRBJ1-3; 7 bases are a match to TRBD1. Germline V gene data show CDR1 as SGHTA and CDR2 as FQGNSA. The CDR3 totals 16 residues. V lost 4 bases, J lost 0 bases, and 6 bases stayed unmatched. This CDR3 reads CASSSTRDSSGNTIYF. The CDR3 nucleotides are TGTGCCAGCAGCTCTACCCGGGACAGCTCTGGAAACACCATATATTTT.

The chain employs TRBV29-1 and TRBJ1-1; D is unclear. The germline CDR1 and CDR2 sequences are SQVTM and ANQGSEA. The CDR3 extends over 13 amino acids. V lost 3 bases to trimming and J lost 1 base, with 9 bases between them. CDR3 sequence: CSVDEPTNTEAFF. In DNA, the CDR3 is TGCAGCGTTGATGAGCCGACGAACACTGAAGCTTTCTTT.

This sequence joins TRBV6-1 and TRBJ1-2; unclear D gene. The germline V and J ends were trimmed by 0 bases and 6 bases, with 11 bases remaining between them. The germline CDR1 and CDR2 sequences are MNHNS and SASEGT. This CDR3 is 14 amino acids long. CDR3 amino acids: CASSEALGWDGYTF. Here the CDR3 DNA reads TGTGCCAGCAGTGAAGCGCTGGGGTGGGATGGCTACACCTTC.

J is TRBJ1-2 and V is TRBV4-3; 8 bases fit TRBD1. The V gene end was trimmed by 3 bases and the J gene end by 7 bases; junction bases not matched to a gene: 7. Germline-derived CDR1 and CDR2 are LGHNA and YSLEER. This CDR3 is 14 amino acids long. DNA of the CDR3: TGCGCCAGCAGCCAGCTGACAGGGGACCCTGGCTACACCTTC. The encoded protein is CASSQLTGDPGYTF.

The rearrangement joins TRBV10-3 to TRBJ1-4, with no clear D. Germline V CDR1 and CDR2: ENHRY, SYGVKD. Trimming stripped 6 bases from V and 3 bases from J, with 14 bases between. The CDR3 sequence is 15 residues long. CDR3 sequence: CAIRNGREANEKLFF. In DNA form, the CDR3 reads TGTGCCATCAGGAATGGACGGGAGGCTAATGAAAAACTGTTTTTT.

CDR3 region: CASKIPGRTDTQYF. The CDR3, as DNA: TGTGCCAGTAAAATACCAGGGCGCACAGATACGCAGTATTTT. The genes are TRBV19 and TRBJ2-3; maybe TRBD1 (5 bases). V lost 7 bases and J lost 1, with 12 bases in between. The CDR3 length is 14 residues. Per the germline V gene, CDR1 is LNHDA and CDR2 is SQIVND (reference sequence).